These 8 T cell receptor beta chains share one sample of origin, sequenced in a study of a mutant IDH1 vaccine in newly diagnosed glioma (dated by TCRdb to about 2021). Receptor amplification or capture employed the immunoSEQ multiplex PCR assay. Not all clones reach the TCRdb copy of this immuneACCESS table, which keeps in-frame sequences only. Checked studies attribute under half of the gap to unresolved V genes and leave the rest unexplained. Within this sample are over 35,000 clones, with about four fifths of them counted one time only. Of the sample, 2% to 2.5% falls within the top ten clones. The sample's time point label, in plain terms: week 23, last vaccination. Every vaccine dose consisted of 300 ug of a 20-mer mutant IDH1 peptide in Montanide, administered subcutaneously together with topical imiquimod. For these receptors, no antigen is known. The sequenced sample was PBMCs, obtained from a glioma patient whose treatment included an IDH1 peptide vaccine. These receptors were collected from a woman in her late teens or twenties with glioma. Some clones in this sample may be carry-over from other donors' samples.

This rearrangement joins TRBV10-3 to TRBJ1-2; 8 nucleotides match TRBD1. Unmatched junction bases numbered 8, after V lost 8 bases and J lost 6 bases. Germline values: CDR1 ENHRY, CDR2 SYGVKD. The CDR3 length is 13 residues. The CDR3 region has the DNA TGTGCCATCCGCGGACAGGGCAGAAATGGCTACACCTTC. It specifies CAIRGQGRNGYTF.

V and J are TRBV7-9 and TRBJ2-1; tentatively, D is TRBD2 (7 bases). V was clipped by 2 bases and J by 6 bases, with 20 bases between them. Germline lookup yields CDR1 SEHNR and CDR2 FQNEAQ (reference sequence). The CDR3 contains 17 residues. The CDR3 DNA reads TGTGCCAGCAGCTTAACGACCGCAGGGGAGGGGTCCAATGAGCAGTTCTTC. Its protein is CASSLTTAGEGSNEQFF.

CDR3 in DNA: TGTGCCAGCAGTTACCTCCCGGGACAGGGGCCCTACGAGCAGTACTTC. Translated: CASSYLPGQGPYEQYF. The chain employs TRBV6-5 and TRBJ2-7, with 10 bases that match TRBD1. Germline assignment: CDR1 MNHEY and CDR2 SVGAGI. This CDR3 contains 16 residues. With 2 bases clipped from V and 2 bases from J, the junction kept 6 bases outside the gene matches.

This clone has a handful of counts. This rearrangement joins TRBV9 to TRBJ1-4, with a tentative D call TRBD1 (5 bases). Trimming removed 1 base from V and 8 bases from J, with 12 bases in between. The germline CDR1 and CDR2 sequences are SGDLS and YYNGEE. The CDR3 runs 14 residues. CDR3 coding DNA: TGTGCCAGCAGCGTACGCCAGGGAGGCGAAAAACTGTTTTTT. Translation gives CASSVRQGGEKLFF.

The V and J genes are TRBV5-5 and TRBJ2-3; 7 bases are a match to TRBD1. The V gene end was trimmed by 0 bases and the J gene end by 5 bases; junction bases not matched to a gene: 3. This CDR3 is built from 14 residues. The germline CDR1 and CDR2 sequences are SGHKS and YYEKEE (reference sequence). DNA for the CDR3: TGTGCCAGCAGCTTGGGACAGGGTCGAGATACGCAGTATTTT. Translation: CASSLGQGRDTQYF.

The chain uses TRBV27 and TRBJ1-4; D possibly corresponds to TRBD1 (6 bases). V shed 1 base and J shed 5 bases, with 11 bases lying between them. The germline gives CDR1 MNHEY, CDR2 SMNVEV (reference sequence). The CDR3 spans 15 residues. CDR3 residues: CASSLYTGMNEKLFF. CDR3 nucleotide sequence: TGTGCCAGCAGTTTATACACAGGGATGAATGAAAAACTGTTTTTT.

This sequence joins TRBV27 and TRBJ2-6; TRBD1 is a possible D gene (6 bases). V was pared by 6 bases and J by 0 bases, with 9 bases between. Germline-derived CDR1 and CDR2 are MNHEY and SMNVEV (reference sequence). The CDR3 extends over 15 amino acids. The CDR3 DNA follows: TGTGCCAGCAGACAGGGTAACTCTGGGGCCAACGTCCTGACTTTC. Amino acid sequence: CASRQGNSGANVLTF.

This rearrangement joins TRBV7-6 to TRBJ2-3; D call uncertain. The V gene's germline CDR1 is SGHVS and CDR2 FNYEAQ. The CDR3 contains 13 residues. V was pared by 1 base and J by 6 bases, with 8 bases between. The CDR3 sequence: CASSLDSYDTQYF. The DNA of the CDR3 is TGTGCCAGCAGCTTAGATTCGTATGATACGCAGTATTTT.